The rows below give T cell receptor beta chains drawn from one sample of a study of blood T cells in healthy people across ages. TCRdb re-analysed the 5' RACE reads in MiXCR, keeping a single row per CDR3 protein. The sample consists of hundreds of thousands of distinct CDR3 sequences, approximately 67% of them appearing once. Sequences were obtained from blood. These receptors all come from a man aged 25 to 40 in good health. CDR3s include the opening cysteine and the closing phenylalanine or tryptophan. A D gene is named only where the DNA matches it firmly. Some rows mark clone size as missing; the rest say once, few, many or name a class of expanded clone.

CDR3: CASSSFLGQAHTQYF; DNA: TGTGCCAGCAGCTCTTTCCTAGGTCAGGCGCATACGCAGTATTTT; size: few; V: TRBV7-3; D: .; J: TRBJ2-3
CDR3: CSAPSLEVSYEQYF; DNA: TGCAGTGCTCCGTCCCTCGAGGTGAGCTACGAGCAGTACTTC; size: .; V: TRBV20-1; D: .; J: TRBJ2-7
CDR3: CASSLGVGISTDTQYF; DNA: TGTGCCAGCAGCTTAGGGGTGGGGATAAGCACAGATACGCAGTATTTT; size: .; V: TRBV7-8; D: .; J: TRBJ2-3
CDR3: CASSVGQGMNTEAFF; DNA: TGTGCCAGCAGCGTAGGTCAGGGGATGAACACTGAAGCTTTCTTT; size: .; V: TRBV9; D: .; J: TRBJ1-1
CDR3: CASSPLLTTGETQYF; DNA: TGTGCCAGCAGTCCCCTACTGACGACAGGGGAGACCCAGTACTTC; size: .; V: TRBV12-3/TRBV12-4; D: TRBD1; J: TRBJ2-5
CDR3: CSVDPWTSGDTDTQYF; DNA: TGCAGCGTTGATCCATGGACTAGCGGGGACACAGATACGCAGTATTTT; size: .; V: TRBV29-1; D: TRBD2; J: TRBJ2-3
CDR3: CSASRGEQFF; DNA: TGCAGTGCTAGTAGGGGGGAGCAGTTCTTC; size: few; V: TRBV20-1; D: .; J: TRBJ2-1
CDR3: CASSQDRGTWVEQFF; DNA: TGTGCCAGCAGCCAAGATCGAGGGACCTGGGTTGAGCAGTTCTTC; size: few; V: TRBV3-1; D: .; J: TRBJ2-1
CDR3: CASRLDPGSYNEQFF; DNA: TGTGCCAGCAGGTTGGACCCAGGCTCCTACAATGAGCAGTTCTTC; size: .; V: TRBV2; D: .; J: TRBJ2-1
CDR3: CASSSWRGETQYF; DNA: TGTGCCAGCAGTAGTTGGCGGGGAGAGACCCAGTACTTC; size: .; V: TRBV6-2/TRBV6-3; D: .; J: TRBJ2-5
CDR3: CASSKVLAGGFFGKSSTDTQYF; DNA: TGTGCCAGCAGCAAGGTCCTAGCGGGGGGATTTTTTGGGAAATCGAGCACAGATACGCAGTATTTT; size: .; V: TRBV21-1; D: .; J: TRBJ2-3
CDR3: CSARAGQGGQPQHF; DNA: TGCAGTGCTAGAGCGGGACAGGGGGGTCAGCCCCAGCATTTT; size: .; V: TRBV20-1; D: TRBD1; J: TRBJ1-5